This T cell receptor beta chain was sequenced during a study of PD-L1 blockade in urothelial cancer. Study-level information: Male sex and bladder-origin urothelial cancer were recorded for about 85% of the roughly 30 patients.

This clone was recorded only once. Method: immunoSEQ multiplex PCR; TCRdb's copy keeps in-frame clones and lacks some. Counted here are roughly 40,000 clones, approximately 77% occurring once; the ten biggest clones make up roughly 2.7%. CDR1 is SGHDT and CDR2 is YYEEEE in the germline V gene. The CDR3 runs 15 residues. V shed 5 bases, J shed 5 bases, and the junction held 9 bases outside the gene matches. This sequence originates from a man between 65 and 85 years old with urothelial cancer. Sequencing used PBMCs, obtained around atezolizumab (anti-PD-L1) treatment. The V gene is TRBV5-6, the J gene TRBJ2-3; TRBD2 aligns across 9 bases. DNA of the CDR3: TGTGCCAGCAGACAAGCGGGAGGCCTGGTAGATACGCAGTATTTT. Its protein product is CASRQAGGLVDTQYF.